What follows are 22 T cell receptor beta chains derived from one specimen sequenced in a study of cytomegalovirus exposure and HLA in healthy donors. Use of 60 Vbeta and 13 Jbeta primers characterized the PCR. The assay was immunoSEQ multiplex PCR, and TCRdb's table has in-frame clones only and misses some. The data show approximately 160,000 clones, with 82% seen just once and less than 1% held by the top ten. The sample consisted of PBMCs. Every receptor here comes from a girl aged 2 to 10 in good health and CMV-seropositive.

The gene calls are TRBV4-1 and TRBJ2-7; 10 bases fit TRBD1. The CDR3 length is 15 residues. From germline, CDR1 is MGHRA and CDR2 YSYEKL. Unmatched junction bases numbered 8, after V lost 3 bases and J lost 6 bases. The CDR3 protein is CASSQEFGQGVEQYF. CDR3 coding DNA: TGCGCCAGCAGCCAGGAGTTCGGACAGGGGGTCGAGCAGTACTTC.

The chain's CDR3 is CASSPYRDSGLLYTF. The DNA of the CDR3 is TGCGCCAGCAGCCCATATCGGGACAGCGGACTATTATACACCTTC. V is TRBV4-1 and J is TRBJ1-2, with TRBD1 matching 7 bases. V lost 4 bases to trimming and J lost 11 bases; unmatched junction nucleotides: 16. The CDR3 is 15 amino acids. Germline V CDR1 and CDR2: MGHRA, YSYEKL.

For the CDR3, the DNA is TGTGCCAGCAGAAGACACCTAGCGGGGTCAACAGATACGCAGTATTTT. This sequence encodes CASRRHLAGSTDTQYF. The chain combines TRBV27 with TRBJ2-3; 9 nucleotides align to TRBD2. V lost 6 bases and J lost 3; bases outside the gene matches: 10. The CDR3 loop spans 16 amino acids. Germline V lookup: CDR1 MNHEY, CDR2 SMNVEV (reference sequence).

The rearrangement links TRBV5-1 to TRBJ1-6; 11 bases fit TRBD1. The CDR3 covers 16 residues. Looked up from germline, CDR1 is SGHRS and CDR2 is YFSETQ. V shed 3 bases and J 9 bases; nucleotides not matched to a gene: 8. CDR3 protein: CASSSEWDRGISPLHF. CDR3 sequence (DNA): TGCGCCAGCAGCTCCGAGTGGGACAGGGGGATTTCACCCCTCCACTTT.

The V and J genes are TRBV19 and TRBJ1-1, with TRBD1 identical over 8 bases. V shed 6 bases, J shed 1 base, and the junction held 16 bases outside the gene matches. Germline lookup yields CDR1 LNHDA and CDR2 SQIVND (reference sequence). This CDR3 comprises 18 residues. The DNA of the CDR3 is TGTGCCAGTAGCCCCGGGACAGGTAACCTAAGGGCGAACACTGAAGCTTTCTTT. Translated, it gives CASSPGTGNLRANTEAFF.

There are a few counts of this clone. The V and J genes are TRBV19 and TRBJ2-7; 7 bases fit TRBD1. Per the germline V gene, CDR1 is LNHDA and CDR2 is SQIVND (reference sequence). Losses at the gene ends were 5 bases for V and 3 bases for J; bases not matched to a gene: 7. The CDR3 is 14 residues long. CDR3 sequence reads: CASSPSRDSYEQYF. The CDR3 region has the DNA TGTGCCAGTAGTCCAAGCCGGGACAGCTACGAGCAGTACTTC.

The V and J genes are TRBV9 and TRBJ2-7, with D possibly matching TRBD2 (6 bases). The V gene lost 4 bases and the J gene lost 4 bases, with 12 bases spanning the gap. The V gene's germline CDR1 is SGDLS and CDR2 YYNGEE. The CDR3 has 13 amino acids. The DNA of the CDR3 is TGTGCCAGCAGCCGGGACTCTTCATACGAGCAGTACTTC. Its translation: CASSRDSSYEQYF.

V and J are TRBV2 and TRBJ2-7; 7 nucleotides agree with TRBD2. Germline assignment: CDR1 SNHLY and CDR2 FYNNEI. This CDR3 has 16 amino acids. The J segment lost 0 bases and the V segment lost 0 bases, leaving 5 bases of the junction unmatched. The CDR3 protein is CASSEAPGTISYEQYF. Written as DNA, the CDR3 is TGTGCCAGCAGTGAAGCGCCCGGGACTATCTCCTACGAGCAGTACTTC.

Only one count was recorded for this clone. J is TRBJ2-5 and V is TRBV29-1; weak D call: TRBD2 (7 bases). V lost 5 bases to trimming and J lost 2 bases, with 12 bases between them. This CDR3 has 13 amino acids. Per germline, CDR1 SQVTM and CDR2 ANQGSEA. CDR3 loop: CSVLGGRQETQYF. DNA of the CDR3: TGCAGCGTTCTGGGGGGGCGGCAAGAGACCCAGTACTTC.

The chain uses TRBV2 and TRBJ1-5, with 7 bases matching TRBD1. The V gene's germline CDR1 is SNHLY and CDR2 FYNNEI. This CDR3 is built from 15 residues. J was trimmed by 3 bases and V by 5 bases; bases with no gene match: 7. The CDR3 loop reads CASSQGQTPNQPQHF. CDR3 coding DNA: TGTGCCAGCAGTCAGGGACAGACCCCCAATCAGCCCCAGCATTTT.

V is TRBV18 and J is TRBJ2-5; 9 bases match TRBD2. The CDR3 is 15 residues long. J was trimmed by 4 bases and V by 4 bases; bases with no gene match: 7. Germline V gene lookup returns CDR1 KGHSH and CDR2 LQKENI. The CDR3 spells CASSLLSGRIETQYF. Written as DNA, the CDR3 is TGTGCCAGCTCACTTCTTAGCGGGAGAATAGAGACCCAGTACTTC.

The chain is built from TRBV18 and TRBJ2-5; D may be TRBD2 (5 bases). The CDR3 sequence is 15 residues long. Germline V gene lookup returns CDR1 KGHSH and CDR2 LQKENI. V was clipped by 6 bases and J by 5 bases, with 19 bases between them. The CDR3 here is CASSRGTGNGETQYF. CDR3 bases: TGTGCCAGCTCGCGCGGTACGGGGAACGGGGAGACCCAGTACTTC.

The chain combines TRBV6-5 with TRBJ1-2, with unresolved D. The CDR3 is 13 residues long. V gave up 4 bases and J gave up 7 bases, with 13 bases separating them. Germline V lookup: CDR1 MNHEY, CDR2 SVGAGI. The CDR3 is CASSSLPTSGYTF. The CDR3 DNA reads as TGTGCCAGCAGTTCTCTCCCGACAAGTGGCTACACCTTC.

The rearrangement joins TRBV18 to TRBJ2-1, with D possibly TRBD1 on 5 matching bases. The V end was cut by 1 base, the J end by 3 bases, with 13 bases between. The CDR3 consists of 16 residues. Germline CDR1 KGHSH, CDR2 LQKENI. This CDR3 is CASSPRGRRVYNEQFF. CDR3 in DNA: TGTGCCAGCTCACCACGGGGCCGAAGGGTCTACAATGAGCAGTTCTTC. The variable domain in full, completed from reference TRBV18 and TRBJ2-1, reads NAGVMQNPRHLVRRRGQEARLRCSPMKGHSHVYWYRQLPEEGLKFMVYLQKENIIDESGMPKERFSAEFPKEGPSILRIQQVVRGDSAAYFCASSPRGRRVYNEQFFGPGTRLTVL.

Written as DNA, the CDR3 is TGTGCCGTGGACAGACCCAATCAGCCCCAGCATTTT. It is translated as CAVDRPNQPQHF. The chain joins TRBV30 to TRBJ1-5, with a weak D call TRBD1 (6 bases). V was trimmed by 8 bases and J by 3 bases, leaving 11 bases between them. The CDR3 is 12 amino acids. Germline V gene lookup returns CDR1 GTSNPN and CDR2 SVGIG (reference sequence).

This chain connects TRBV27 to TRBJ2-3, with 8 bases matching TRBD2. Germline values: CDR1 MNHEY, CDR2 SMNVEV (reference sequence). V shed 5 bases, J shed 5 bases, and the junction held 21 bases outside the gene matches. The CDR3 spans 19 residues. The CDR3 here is CASSPRYSPSGQLGDTQYF. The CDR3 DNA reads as TGTGCCAGCAGTCCCCGCTACAGCCCTAGCGGGCAATTGGGAGATACGCAGTATTTT.

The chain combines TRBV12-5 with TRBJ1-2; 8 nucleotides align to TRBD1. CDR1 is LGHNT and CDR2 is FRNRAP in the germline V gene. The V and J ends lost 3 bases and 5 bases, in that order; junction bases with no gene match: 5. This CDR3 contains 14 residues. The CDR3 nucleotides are TGTGCTAGTGGTTTCCAGGGGGCCGGGTATGGCTACACCTTC. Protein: CASGFQGAGYGYTF. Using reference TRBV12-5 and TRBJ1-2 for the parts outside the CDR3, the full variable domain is DARVTQTPRHKVTEMGQEVTMRCQPILGHNTVFWYRQTMMQGLELLAYFRNRAPLDDSGMPKDRFSAEMPDATLATLKIQPSEPRDSAVYFCASGFQGAGYGYTFGSGTRLTVV.

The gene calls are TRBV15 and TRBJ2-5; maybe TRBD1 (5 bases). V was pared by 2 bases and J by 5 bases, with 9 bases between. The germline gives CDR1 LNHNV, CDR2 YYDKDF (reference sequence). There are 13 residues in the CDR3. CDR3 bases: TGTGCCACCAGCAGATCGCAGGGTGAGACCCAGTACTTC. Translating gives CATSRSQGETQYF. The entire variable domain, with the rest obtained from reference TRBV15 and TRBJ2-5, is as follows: DAMVIQNPRYQVTQFGKPVTLSCSQTLNHNVMYWYQQKSSQAPKLLFHYYDKDFNNEADTPDNFQSRRPNTSFCFLDIRSPGLGDTAMYLCATSRSQGETQYFGPGTRLLVL.

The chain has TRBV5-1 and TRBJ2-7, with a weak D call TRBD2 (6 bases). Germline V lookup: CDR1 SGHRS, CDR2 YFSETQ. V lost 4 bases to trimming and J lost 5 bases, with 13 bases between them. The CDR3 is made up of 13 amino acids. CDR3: CASSATRQDEQYF. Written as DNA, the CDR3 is TGCGCCAGCAGCGCGACTAGACAAGACGAGCAGTACTTC.

CDR3 amino acids: CASSSRDTDLNTEAFF. In nucleotides, the CDR3 is TGTGCCAGCAGTTCCCGGGACACTGACCTAAACACTGAAGCTTTCTTT. This chain links TRBV27 with TRBJ1-1; D perhaps matches TRBD1 (6 bases). Germline-derived CDR1 and CDR2 are MNHEY and SMNVEV (reference sequence). Trimming took 4 bases from V and 2 from J, leaving 17 bases between them. The CDR3 has 16 amino acids.

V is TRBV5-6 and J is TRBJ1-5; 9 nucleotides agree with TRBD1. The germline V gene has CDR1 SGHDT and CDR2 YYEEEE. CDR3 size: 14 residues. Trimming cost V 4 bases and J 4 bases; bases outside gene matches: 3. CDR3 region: CASSQTGGNQPQHF. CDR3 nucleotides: TGTGCCAGCAGCCAGACAGGGGGGAATCAGCCCCAGCATTTT.

Here the CDR3 reads CASSTAPYGYTF. Written as DNA, the CDR3 is TGTGCCAGCAGTACAGCCCCCTATGGCTACACCTTC. This rearrangement joins TRBV6-6 to TRBJ1-2, with D unclear. Trimming took off 5 bases at V and 4 bases at J, with 8 bases between the two ends. The germline gives CDR1 MNHNY, CDR2 SVGAGI (reference sequence). The CDR3 totals 12 residues.